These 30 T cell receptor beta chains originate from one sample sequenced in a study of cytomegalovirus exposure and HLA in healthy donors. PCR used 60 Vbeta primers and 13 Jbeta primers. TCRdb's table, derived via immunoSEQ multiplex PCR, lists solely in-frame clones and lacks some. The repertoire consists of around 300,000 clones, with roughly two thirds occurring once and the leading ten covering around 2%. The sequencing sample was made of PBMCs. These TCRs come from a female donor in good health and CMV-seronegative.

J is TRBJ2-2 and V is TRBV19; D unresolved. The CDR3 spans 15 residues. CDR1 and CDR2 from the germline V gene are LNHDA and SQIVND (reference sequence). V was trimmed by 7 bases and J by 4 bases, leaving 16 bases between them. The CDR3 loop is CASNHGEVSTGELFF. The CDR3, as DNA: TGTGCCAGTAACCACGGTGAGGTTAGCACCGGGGAGCTGTTTTTT.

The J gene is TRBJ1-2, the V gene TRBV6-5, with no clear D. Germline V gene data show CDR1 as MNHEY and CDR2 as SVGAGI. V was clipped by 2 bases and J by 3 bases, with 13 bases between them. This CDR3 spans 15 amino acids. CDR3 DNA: TGTGCCAGCAGTTACGAGGGAACCTCAGACTATGGCTACACCTTC. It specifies CASSYEGTSDYGYTF.

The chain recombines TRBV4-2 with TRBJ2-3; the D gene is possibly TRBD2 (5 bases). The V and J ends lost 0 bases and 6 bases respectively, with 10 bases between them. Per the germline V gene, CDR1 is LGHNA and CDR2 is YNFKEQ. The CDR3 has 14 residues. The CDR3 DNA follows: TGTGCCAGCAGCCAAGATTACGGACTGGATACGCAGTATTTT. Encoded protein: CASSQDYGLDTQYF.

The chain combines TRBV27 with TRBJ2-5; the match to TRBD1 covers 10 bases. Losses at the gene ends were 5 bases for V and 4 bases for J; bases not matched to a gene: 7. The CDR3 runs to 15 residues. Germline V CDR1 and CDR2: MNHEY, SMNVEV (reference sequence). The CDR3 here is CASSPGQGFRETQYF. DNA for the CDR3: TGTGCCAGCAGTCCGGGACAGGGGTTTCGAGAGACCCAGTACTTC.

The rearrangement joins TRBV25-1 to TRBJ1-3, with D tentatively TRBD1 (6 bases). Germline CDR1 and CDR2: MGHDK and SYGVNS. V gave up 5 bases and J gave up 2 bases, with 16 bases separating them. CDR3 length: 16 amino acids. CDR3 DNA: TGTGCCAGCAGTTACGACAGGACGGAGGCTGGAAACACCATATATTTT. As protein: CASSYDRTEAGNTIYF. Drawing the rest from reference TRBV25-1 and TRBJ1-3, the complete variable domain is EADIYQTPRYLVIGTGKKITLECSQTMGHDKMYWYQQDPGMELHLIHYSYGVNSTEKGDLSSESTVSRIRTEHFPLTLESARPSHTSQYLCASSYDRTEAGNTIYFGEGSWLTVV.

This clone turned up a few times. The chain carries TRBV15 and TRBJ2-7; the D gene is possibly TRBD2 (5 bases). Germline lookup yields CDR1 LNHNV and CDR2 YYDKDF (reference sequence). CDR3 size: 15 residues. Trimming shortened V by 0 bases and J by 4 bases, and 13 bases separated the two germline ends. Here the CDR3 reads CATSRDEGPYYEQYF. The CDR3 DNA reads TGTGCCACCAGCAGAGACGAGGGCCCCTATTACGAGCAGTACTTC.

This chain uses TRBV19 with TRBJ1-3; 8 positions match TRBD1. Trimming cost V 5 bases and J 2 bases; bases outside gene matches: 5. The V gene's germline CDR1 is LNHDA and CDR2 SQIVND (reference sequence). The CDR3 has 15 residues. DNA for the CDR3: TGTGCCAGTAGTCATACAGGGGGAACTGGAAACACCATATATTTT. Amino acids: CASSHTGGTGNTIYF.

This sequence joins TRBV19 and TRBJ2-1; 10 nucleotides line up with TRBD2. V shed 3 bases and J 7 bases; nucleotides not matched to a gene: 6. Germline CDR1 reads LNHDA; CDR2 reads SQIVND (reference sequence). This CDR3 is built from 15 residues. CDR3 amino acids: CASSMSGRALNEQFF. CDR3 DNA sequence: TGTGCCAGTAGTATGAGCGGGAGGGCCTTGAATGAGCAGTTCTTC. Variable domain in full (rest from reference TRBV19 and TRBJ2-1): DGGITQSPKYLFRKEGQNVTLSCEQNLNHDAMYWYRQDPGQGLRLIYYSQIVNDFQKGDIAEGYSVSREKKESFPLTVTSAQKNPTAFYLCASSMSGRALNEQFFGPGTRLTVL.

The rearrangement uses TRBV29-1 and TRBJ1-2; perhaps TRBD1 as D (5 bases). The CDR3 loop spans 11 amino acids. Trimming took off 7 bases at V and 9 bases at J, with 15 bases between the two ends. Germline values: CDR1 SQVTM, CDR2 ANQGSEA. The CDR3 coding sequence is TGCAGCGCCGGAGGGGCTGTAAGCTACACCTTC. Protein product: CSAGGAVSYTF.

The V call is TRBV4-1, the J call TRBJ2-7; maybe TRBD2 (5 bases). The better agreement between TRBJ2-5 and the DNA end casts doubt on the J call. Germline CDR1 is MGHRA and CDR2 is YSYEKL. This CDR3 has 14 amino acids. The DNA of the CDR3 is TGCGCCAGCAGCCAAGTACTAGTGTCAGAGACCCAGTACTTC. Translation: CASSQVLVSETQYF.

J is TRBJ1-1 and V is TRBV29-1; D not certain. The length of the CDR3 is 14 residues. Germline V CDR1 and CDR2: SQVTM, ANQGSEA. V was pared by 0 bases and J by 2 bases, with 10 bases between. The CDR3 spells CSVEDRSGNTEAFF. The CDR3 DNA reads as TGCAGCGTTGAAGACAGATCAGGCAACACTGAAGCTTTCTTT.

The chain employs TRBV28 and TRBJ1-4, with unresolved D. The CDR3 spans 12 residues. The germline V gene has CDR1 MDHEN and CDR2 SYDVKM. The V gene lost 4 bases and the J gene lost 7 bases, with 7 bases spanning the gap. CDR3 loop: CASSYTAEKLFF. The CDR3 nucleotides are TGTGCCAGCAGTTATACAGCTGAAAAACTGTTTTTT.

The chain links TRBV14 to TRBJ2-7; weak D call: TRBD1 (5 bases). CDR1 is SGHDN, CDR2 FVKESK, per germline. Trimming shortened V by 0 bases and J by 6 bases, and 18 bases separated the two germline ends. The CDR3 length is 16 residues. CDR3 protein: CASSQEPQGWLGEQYF. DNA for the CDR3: TGTGCCAGCAGCCAAGAACCCCAGGGTTGGCTGGGCGAGCAGTACTTC.

The CDR3 bases are TGTGCCAGCAGCCCGGGGGGTTCGCATGGCTACACCTTC. It yields the protein CASSPGGSHGYTF. This sequence joins TRBV11-2 and TRBJ1-2, with D possibly matching TRBD1 (5 bases). This CDR3 is built from 13 residues. Trimming pared 5 bases from V and 6 bases from J, leaving 13 bases between. The germline V gene has CDR1 SGHAT and CDR2 FQNNGV.

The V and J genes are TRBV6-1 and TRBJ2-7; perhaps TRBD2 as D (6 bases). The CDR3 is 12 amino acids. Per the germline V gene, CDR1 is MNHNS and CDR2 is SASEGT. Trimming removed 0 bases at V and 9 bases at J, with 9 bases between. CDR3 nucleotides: TGTGCCAGCAGTGAAGCGGGGGGAGGGCAGTACTTC. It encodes CASSEAGGGQYF.

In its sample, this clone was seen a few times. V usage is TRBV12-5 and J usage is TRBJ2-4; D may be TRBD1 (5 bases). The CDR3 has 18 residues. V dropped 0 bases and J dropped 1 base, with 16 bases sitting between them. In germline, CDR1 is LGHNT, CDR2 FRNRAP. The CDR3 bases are TGTGCTAGTGGTTTGGTTAGGCCATGGGGCTTTGCCAAAAACATTCAGTACTTC. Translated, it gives CASGLVRPWGFAKNIQYF.

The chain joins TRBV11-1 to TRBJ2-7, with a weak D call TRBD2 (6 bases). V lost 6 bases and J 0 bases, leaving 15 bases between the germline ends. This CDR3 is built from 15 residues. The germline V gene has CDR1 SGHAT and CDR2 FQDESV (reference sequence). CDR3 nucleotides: TGTGCCAGCAGTTTCGGGGGACGGCCCTCCTACGAGCAGTACTTC. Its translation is CASSFGGRPSYEQYF.

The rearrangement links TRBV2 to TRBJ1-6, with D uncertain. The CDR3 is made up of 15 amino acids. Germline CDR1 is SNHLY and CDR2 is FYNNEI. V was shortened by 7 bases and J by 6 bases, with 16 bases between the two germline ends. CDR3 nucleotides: TGTGCCAGCACCTTAAGCCGGGTCTTTAATTCACCCCTCCACTTT. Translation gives CASTLSRVFNSPLHF.

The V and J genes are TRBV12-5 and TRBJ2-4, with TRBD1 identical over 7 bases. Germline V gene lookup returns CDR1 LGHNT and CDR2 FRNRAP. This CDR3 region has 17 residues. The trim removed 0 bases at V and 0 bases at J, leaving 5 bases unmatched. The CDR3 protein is CASGLVQGILAKNIQYF. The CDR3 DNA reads TGTGCTAGTGGTTTGGTACAGGGGATCTTAGCCAAAAACATTCAGTACTTC. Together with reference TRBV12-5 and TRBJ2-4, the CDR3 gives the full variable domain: DARVTQTPRHKVTEMGQEVTMRCQPILGHNTVFWYRQTMMQGLELLAYFRNRAPLDDSGMPKDRFSAEMPDATLATLKIQPSEPRDSAVYFCASGLVQGILAKNIQYFGAGTRLSVL.

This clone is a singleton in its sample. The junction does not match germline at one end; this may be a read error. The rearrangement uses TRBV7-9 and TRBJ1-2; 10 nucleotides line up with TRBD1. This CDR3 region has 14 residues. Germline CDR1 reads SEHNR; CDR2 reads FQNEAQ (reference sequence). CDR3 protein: CSSSFPDRGHGYTF. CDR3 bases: TGTTCCAGCAGCTTCCCCGACAGGGGGCATGGCTACACCTTC.

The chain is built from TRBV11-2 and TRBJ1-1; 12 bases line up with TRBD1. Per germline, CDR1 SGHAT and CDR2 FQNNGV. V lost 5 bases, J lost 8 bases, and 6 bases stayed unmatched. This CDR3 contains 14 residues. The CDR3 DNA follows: TGTGCCAGCAGCGTCGGGACAGGGGGCGCGGAAGCTTTCTTT. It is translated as CASSVGTGGAEAFF. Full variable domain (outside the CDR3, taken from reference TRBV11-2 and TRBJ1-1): EAGVAQSPRYKIIEKRQSVAFWCNPISGHATLYWYQQILGQGPKLLIQFQNNGVVDDSQLPKDRFSAERLKGVDSTLKIQPAKLEDSAVYLCASSVGTGGAEAFFGQGTRLTVV.

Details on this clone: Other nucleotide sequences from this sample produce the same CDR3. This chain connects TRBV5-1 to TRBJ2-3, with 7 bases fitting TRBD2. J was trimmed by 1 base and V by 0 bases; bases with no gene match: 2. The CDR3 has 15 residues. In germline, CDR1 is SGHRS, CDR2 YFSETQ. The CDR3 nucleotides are TGCGCCAGCAGCTTGGGACTAGCAGGCACAGATACGCAGTATTTT. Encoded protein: CASSLGLAGTDTQYF.

The CDR3 sequence: CASSQVGRVNDNEQFF. For the CDR3, the DNA is TGTGCCAGCAGCCAAGTCGGGAGGGTTAACGACAATGAGCAGTTCTTC. V usage is TRBV16 and J usage is TRBJ2-1; TRBD2 matches at 8 bases. In germline, CDR1 is KGHSY, CDR2 FQNENV. J lost 5 bases, V lost 2 bases, and 8 bases had no gene match. The CDR3 length is 16 residues.

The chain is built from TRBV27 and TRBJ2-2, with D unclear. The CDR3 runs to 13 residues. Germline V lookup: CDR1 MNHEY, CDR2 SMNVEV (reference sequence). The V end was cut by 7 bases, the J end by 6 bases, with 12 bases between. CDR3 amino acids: CASTDYRAGELFF. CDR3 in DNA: TGTGCCAGCACCGATTATCGGGCCGGGGAGCTGTTTTTT.

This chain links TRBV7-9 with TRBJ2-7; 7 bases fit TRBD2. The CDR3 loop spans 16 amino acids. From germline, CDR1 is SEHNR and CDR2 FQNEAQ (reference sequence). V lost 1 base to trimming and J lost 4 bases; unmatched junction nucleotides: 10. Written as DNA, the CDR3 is TGTGCCAGCAGCTTAGGGGGCGGGAGCACTCTGTACGAGCAGTACTTC. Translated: CASSLGGGSTLYEQYF.

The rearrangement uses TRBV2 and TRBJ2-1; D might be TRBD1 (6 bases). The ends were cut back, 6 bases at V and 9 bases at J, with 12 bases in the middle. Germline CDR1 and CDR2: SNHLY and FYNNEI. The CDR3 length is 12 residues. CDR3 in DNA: TGTGCCAGCAGGTCATGGGGGCCTGAGCAGTTCTTC. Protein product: CASRSWGPEQFF.

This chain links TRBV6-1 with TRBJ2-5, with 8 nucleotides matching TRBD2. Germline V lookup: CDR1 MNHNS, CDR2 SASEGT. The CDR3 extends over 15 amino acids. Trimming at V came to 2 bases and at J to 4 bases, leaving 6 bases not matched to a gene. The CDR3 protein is CASSETSGRLETQYF. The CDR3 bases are TGTGCCAGCAGTGAAACAAGCGGGAGATTAGAGACCCAGTACTTC.

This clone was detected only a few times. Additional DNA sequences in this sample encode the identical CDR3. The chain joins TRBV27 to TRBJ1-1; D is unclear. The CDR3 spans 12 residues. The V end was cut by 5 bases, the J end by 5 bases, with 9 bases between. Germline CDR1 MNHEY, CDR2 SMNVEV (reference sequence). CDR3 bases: TGTGCCAGCAGTCCTACGGGAACTGAAGCTTTCTTT. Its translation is CASSPTGTEAFF.

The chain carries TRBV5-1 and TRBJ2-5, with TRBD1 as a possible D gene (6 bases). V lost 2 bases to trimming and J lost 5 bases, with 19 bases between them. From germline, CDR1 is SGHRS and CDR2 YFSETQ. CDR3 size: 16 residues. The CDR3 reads CASSLSVGGPRETQYF. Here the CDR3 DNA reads TGCGCCAGCAGCTTATCTGTAGGGGGACCCCGGGAGACCCAGTACTTC.

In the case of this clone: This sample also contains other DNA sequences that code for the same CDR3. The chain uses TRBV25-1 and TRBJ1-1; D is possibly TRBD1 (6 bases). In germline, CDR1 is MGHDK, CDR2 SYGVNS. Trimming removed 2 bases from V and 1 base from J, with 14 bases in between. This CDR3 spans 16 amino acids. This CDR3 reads CASSEVGGQKNTEAFF. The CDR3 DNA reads TGTGCCAGCAGTGAAGTAGGTGGACAGAAGAACACTGAAGCTTTCTTT.